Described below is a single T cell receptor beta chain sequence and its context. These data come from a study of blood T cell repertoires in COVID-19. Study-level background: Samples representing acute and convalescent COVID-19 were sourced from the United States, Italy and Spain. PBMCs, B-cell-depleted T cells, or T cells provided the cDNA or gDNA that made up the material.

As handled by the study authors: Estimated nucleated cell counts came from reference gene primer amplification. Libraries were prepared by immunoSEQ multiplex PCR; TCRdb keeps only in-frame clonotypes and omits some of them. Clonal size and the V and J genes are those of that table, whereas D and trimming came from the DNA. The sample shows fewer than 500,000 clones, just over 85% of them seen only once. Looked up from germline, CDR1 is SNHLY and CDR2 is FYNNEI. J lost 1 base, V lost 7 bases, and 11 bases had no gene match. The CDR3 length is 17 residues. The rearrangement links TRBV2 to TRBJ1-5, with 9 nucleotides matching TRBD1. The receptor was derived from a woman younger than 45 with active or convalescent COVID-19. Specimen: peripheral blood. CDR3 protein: CASTVPGQGRSNQPQHF. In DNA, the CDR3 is TGTGCCAGCACCGTCCCGGGACAGGGCCGGAGCAATCAGCCCCAGCATTTT.